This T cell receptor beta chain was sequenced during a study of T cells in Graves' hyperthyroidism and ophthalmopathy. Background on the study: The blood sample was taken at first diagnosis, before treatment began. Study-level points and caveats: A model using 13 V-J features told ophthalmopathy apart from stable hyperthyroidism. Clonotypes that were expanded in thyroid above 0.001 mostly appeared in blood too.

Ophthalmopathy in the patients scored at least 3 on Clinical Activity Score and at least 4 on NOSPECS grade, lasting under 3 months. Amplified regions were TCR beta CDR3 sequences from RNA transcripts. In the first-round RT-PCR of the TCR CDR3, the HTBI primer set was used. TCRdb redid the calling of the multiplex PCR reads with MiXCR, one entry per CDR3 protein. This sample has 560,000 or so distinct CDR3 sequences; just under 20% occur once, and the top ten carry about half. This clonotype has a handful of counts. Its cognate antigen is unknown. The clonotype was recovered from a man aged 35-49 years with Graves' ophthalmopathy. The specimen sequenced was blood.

CDR3 DNA sequence: TGCGCCAGCAGCCCAGCAGGGCGGAATGAAAAACTGTTTTTT. Translating gives CASSPAGRNEKLFF. The V call is TRBV5-1, the J call TRBJ1-4; D is possibly TRBD1 (5 bases). This CDR3 region has 14 residues. In germline, CDR1 is SGHRS, CDR2 YFSETQ. Trimming stripped 4 bases from V and 5 bases from J, with 12 bases between.